This T cell receptor (beta chain) was identified during a study of neoadjuvant anti-PD-1 for oral cavity cancer. Findings and limits, study-wide: Higher pretreatment Treg/Th17 ratios tracked higher pretreatment blood clonality. After neoadjuvant nivolumab, PBMC T cell clonality was significantly higher in non-responders than responders.

The CDR3 extends over 14 amino acids. From germline, CDR1 is SGHVS and CDR2 FQNEAQ. The V end lost 2 bases, the J end lost 4 bases, and 9 bases lay between the germline ends. Some clones are missing from TCRdb's copy, which holds only in-frame ones; the method was immunoSEQ multiplex PCR. The table lists about 81,000 clones, less than 85% of them singletons. Remarks on this clone: Its matching antigen is unknown.

The TCR sequence derives from a person between 35 and 79 years old with oral cavity squamous cell carcinoma. This chain links TRBV7-8 with TRBJ1-3, with a possible D match to TRBD1 (5 bases). The material was PBMCs, obtained before nivolumab (anti-PD-1) treatment. CDR3 loop: CASSLQGIGNTIYF. CDR3 DNA: TGTGCCAGCAGCTTACAGGGTATAGGAAACACCATATATTTT.